These T cell receptor beta chains were read from a single sample in a study of T cell responses to AZD1222 COVID-19 vaccine. Data came from immunoSEQ multiplex PCR; TCRdb stores just in-frame clones and leaves some out. This table has more than 140,000 clones, approximately 89% appearing once. This material consisted of peripheral blood, taken on day 0 of AZD1222 vaccination. These receptors were collected from an adult in good health. Each CDR3 is given with its conserved first and last residue. D genes are given only for firm matches. A row's size may be missing; if present it is once, few, many or a size class.

>.|TRBD2|TRBV4-1|TRBJ2-3
CASSPTSASDTQYF
TGCGCCAGCAGCCCTACTAGCGCCTCGGATACGCAGTATTTT
>.|.|TRBV19|TRBJ1-5
CASSIGDSNQPQHF
TGTGCCAGTAGTATTGGGGATAGCAATCAGCCCCAGCATTTT
>.|.|TRBV5-5|TRBJ1-1
CASSWGPMNTEAFF
TGTGCCAGCAGCTGGGGCCCAATGAACACTGAAGCTTTCTTT
>.|.|TRBV6-2/TRBV6-3|TRBJ2-1
CASRPLAAGDEQFF
TGTGCCAGCAGGCCTCTCGCCGCTGGGGATGAGCAGTTCTTC
>.|TRBD1|TRBV19|TRBJ2-7
CASSTRTGSYEQYF
TGTGCCAGTAGTACCCGGACAGGCTCCTACGAGCAGTACTTC
>many|TRBD1|TRBV6-5|TRBJ2-7
CASSCRDSNSYEQYF
TGTGCCAGCAGTTGCCGGGACAGCAACTCCTACGAGCAGTACTTC
>.|.|TRBV3-1/TRBV3-2|TRBJ2-6
CASTSADRRYSGANVLTF
TGTGCCAGCACGTCAGCCGACAGGCGTTACTCTGGGGCCAACGTCCTGACTTTC
>.|.|TRBV29-1|TRBJ2-2
CSVERGTGELFF
TGCAGCGTTGAACGGGGAACCGGGGAGCTGTTTTTT
>.|.|TRBV13|TRBJ1-1
CASSPTVNTEAFF
TGTGCCAGCAGCCCTACGGTGAACACTGAAGCTTTCTTT
>.|.|TRBV7-9|TRBJ1-2
CASSLRGGYTF
TGTGCCAGCAGCTTGAGAGGAGGCTACACCTTC
>.|TRBD2|TRBV7-3|TRBJ2-7
CASSFLAGGSYEQYF
TGTGCCAGCAGCTTCCTAGCGGGAGGATCCTACGAGCAGTACTTC
>.|.|TRBV6-7|TRBJ1-5
CASSSQGNQPQHF
TGTGCCAGCAGTTCACAGGGAAATCAGCCCCAGCATTTT
>once|TRBD1|TRBV5-1|TRBJ1-1
CASSPRQGVNTEAFF
TGCGCCAGCAGCCCTCGACAGGGAGTGAACACTGAAGCTTTCTTT
>.|.|TRBV7-9|TRBJ1-1
CASSLDSLEAFF
TGTGCCAGCAGCTTAGACTCCCTTGAAGCTTTCTTT
>.|TRBD2|TRBV7-2|TRBJ2-3
CASSLRGSGTGFTDTQYF
TGTGCCAGCAGCTTAAGAGGTAGCGGGACGGGTTTCACAGATACGCAGTATTTT
>.|TRBD1|TRBV7-9|TRBJ2-7
CASSLGDRGFPYEQYF
TGTGCCAGCAGCTTAGGGGACAGAGGATTCCCTTACGAGCAGTACTTC